Each of the 22 T cell receptor beta chains below was sequenced from the same sample in a study of post-analysis software for immune sequencing data. Study findings and constraints: Patients carried roughly five TRBV segments more frequently than controls did, and TRBV5-6, TRBV5-1 and TRBV20-1 were among them.

The TCR beta cDNA libraries contained unique molecular identifiers. One entry per CDR3 protein results from TCRdb running MiXCR on the PCR reads. The sample records roughly 650,000 distinct CDR3 sequences, approximately 60% being singletons. No antigen has been assigned to these receptors. Sequencing was carried out using blood. Every receptor here comes from a girl aged 2 to 10 with multiple sclerosis.

This chain links TRBV20-1 with TRBJ2-4, with 10 positions matching TRBD2. The CDR3 extends over 14 amino acids. V dropped 2 bases and J dropped 15; count of bases not matched to a gene: 13. Germline CDR1 and CDR2: DFQATT and SNEGSKA (reference sequence). CDR3: CSARRTSGAYESYF. CDR3 coding DNA: TGCAGTGCTAGAAGGACTAGCGGTGCGTACGAGTCGTACTTC.

The rearrangement links TRBV6-5 to TRBJ2-7; D unresolved. The J call is uncertain, as TRBJ2-5 better fits the DNA end. The CDR3 covers 15 residues. Germline V lookup: CDR1 MNHEY, CDR2 SVGAGI. The CDR3 region is CASSTPQDPLETQYF. The CDR3 coding sequence is TGTGCCAGCAGTACGCCCCAGGACCCGCTCGAGACCCAGTACTTC.

This chain connects TRBV20-1 to TRBJ2-7; the match to TRBD2 covers 8 bases. V gave up 7 bases and J gave up 2 bases; unmatched junction bases: 1. This CDR3 comprises 11 residues. Germline V gives CDR1 DFQATT, CDR2 SNEGSKA (reference sequence). CDR3 protein: CSVGGAYEQYF. CDR3 DNA sequence: TGCAGTGTCGGGGGGGCCTACGAGCAGTACTTC.

The chain has TRBV7-3 and TRBJ2-1; D is unresolved. This CDR3 spans 12 amino acids. Per germline, CDR1 SGHTA and CDR2 FQGTGA. V lost 5 bases and J 8 bases, leaving 10 bases between the germline ends. This CDR3 reads CASSQGIHEQFF. DNA for the CDR3: TGTGCCAGCAGCCAAGGGATCCATGAGCAGTTCTTC.

The chain uses TRBV6-4 and TRBJ2-3; 12 bases align to TRBD1. Germline CDR1 reads MRHNA; CDR2 reads SNTAGT. This CDR3 contains 15 residues. With 4 bases clipped from V and 4 bases from J, the junction kept 3 bases outside the gene matches. The CDR3 DNA reads TGTGCCAGCAGTGCCGGGACAGGGGGCGCAGATACGCAGTATTTT. Translating it yields CASSAGTGGADTQYF.

The chain employs TRBV6-2 or TRBV6-3 and TRBJ2-7; D is perhaps TRBD1 (6 bases). Deletions cut 5 bases from V and 2 bases from J, with 13 bases between. This CDR3 contains 14 residues. The germline gives CDR1 MNHEY, CDR2 SVGEGT. This CDR3 reads CASSDRAGAYEQYF. The CDR3 nucleotides are TGTGCCAGCAGTGACCGGGCAGGGGCCTACGAGCAGTACTTC.

This clonotype was seen a few times. V and J are TRBV14 and TRBJ2-7; D remains ambiguous. V dropped 1 base and J dropped 1 base, with 5 bases sitting between them. Germline lookup yields CDR1 SGHDN and CDR2 FVKESK. The CDR3 has 13 residues. The CDR3 reads CASSQVQSYEQYF. The CDR3 nucleotides read TGTGCCAGCAGCCAAGTACAGTCCTACGAGCAGTACTTC.

Remarks on this clonotype: The germline gene is not matched at one end of the junction; a read error may be the cause. The chain links TRBV4-1 to TRBJ2-5, with a tentative D call TRBD1 (5 bases). The CDR3 consists of 13 residues. Germline loops: CDR1 MGHRA, CDR2 YSYEKL. CDR3: CASSKETEETQYF. The CDR3 DNA reads TGCGCCAGCAGCAAAGAGACAGAAGAGACCCAGTACTTC.

This clonotype appeared a few times. V usage is TRBV7-9 and J usage is TRBJ2-1, with 7 positions matching TRBD1. The germline CDR1 and CDR2 sequences are SEHNR and FQNEAQ (reference sequence). Trimming cost V 5 bases and J 0 bases; bases outside gene matches: 4. The CDR3 length is 15 residues. The CDR3 nucleotides read TGTGCCAGCAGCCCCCGGGACAGCTCCTACAATGAGCAGTTCTTC. Protein: CASSPRDSSYNEQFF.

This clonotype was counted a few times. This chain connects TRBV20-1 to TRBJ2-7; 7 nucleotides align to TRBD1. V shed 4 bases, J shed 2 bases, and the junction held 11 bases outside the gene matches. Germline V gene sequence: CDR1 DFQATT, CDR2 SNEGSKA (reference sequence). This CDR3 is 15 amino acids long. CDR3 nucleotide sequence: TGCAGTGCTACGAGGATAAACAGGGGAGCCTACGAGCAGTACTTC. It specifies CSATRINRGAYEQYF.

This clonotype has only a few counts. This chain uses TRBV30 with TRBJ2-2, with 11 bases identical to TRBD2. CDR3 length: 17 amino acids. V lost 1 base, J lost 9 bases, and 13 bases stayed unmatched. Germline values: CDR1 GTSNPN, CDR2 SVGIG (reference sequence). Here the CDR3 reads CAWSGGLPGLAGRELFF. As DNA, the CDR3 is TGTGCCTGGAGTGGAGGCCTACCCGGACTAGCGGGTAGGGAGCTGTTTTTT.

This clonotype has only one observation. This chain joins TRBV4-1 and TRBJ1-1, with D maybe TRBD1 (5 bases). V shed 0 bases and J shed 1 base, with 9 bases lying between them. This CDR3 has 15 amino acids. Germline CDR1 MGHRA, CDR2 YSYEKL. The CDR3: CASSQEWTRNTEAFF. Here the CDR3 DNA reads TGCGCCAGCAGCCAAGAATGGACAAGGAACACTGAAGCTTTCTTT.

This chain connects TRBV29-1 to TRBJ2-3; a weak D match, TRBD1 (5 bases). Germline V CDR1 and CDR2: SQVTM, ANQGSEA. Trimming shortened V by 5 bases and J by 6 bases, and 21 bases separated the two germline ends. This CDR3 contains 15 residues. In nucleotides, the CDR3 is TGCAGCGTTCTTCTTAGACACGATCCAGGGGATACGCAGTATTTT. Translating it yields CSVLLRHDPGDTQYF.

The gene calls are TRBV29-1 and TRBJ1-1; possible D gene TRBD1, 6 bases. V gave up 4 bases and J gave up 7 bases, with 13 bases separating them. There are 12 residues in the CDR3. Germline values: CDR1 SQVTM, CDR2 ANQGSEA. CDR3 sequence reads: CSVVGGGGEAFF. CDR3 nucleotides: TGCAGCGTTGTTGGGGGAGGGGGTGAAGCTTTCTTT.

The rearrangement links TRBV4-3 to TRBJ2-7; D is uncertain. The end of the DNA is better explained by TRBJ2-5, so the J call may be wrong. From germline, CDR1 is LGHNA and CDR2 YSLEER. The CDR3 has 13 residues. The CDR3 DNA sequence: TGCGCCAGCAGCCAAGATCGTGGGGAGACCCAGTACTTC. Translating it yields CASSQDRGETQYF.

The chain employs TRBV30 and TRBJ2-1; D gene ambiguous. V lost 1 base to trimming and J lost 10 bases, with 11 bases between them. This CDR3 has 12 residues. In germline, CDR1 is GTSNPN, CDR2 SVGIG (reference sequence). CDR3 region: CAWSGTRKEQFF. The CDR3 DNA reads as TGTGCCTGGAGTGGGACGAGGAAGGAGCAGTTCTTC.

The chain employs TRBV20-1 and TRBJ1-2; 12 nucleotides match TRBD1. The CDR3 is 16 amino acids. V dropped 3 bases and J dropped 4; count of bases not matched to a gene: 9. Germline CDR1 reads DFQATT; CDR2 reads SNEGSKA (reference sequence). CDR3 sequence: CSASEGQGASVYGYTF. The CDR3 DNA reads TGCAGTGCTAGTGAGGGACAGGGGGCGTCGGTCTATGGCTACACCTTC.

The chain employs TRBV7-6 and TRBJ2-5; D perhaps matches TRBD2 (5 bases). From germline, CDR1 is SGHVS and CDR2 FNYEAQ. CDR3 length equals 13 residues. V dropped 1 base and J dropped 11 bases, with 14 bases sitting between them. DNA of the CDR3: TGTGCCAGCAGCTTAGGTACATTGGGAGAGCAGTACTTC. It is translated as CASSLGTLGEQYF.

The rearrangement links TRBV12-5 to TRBJ2-1; 10 bases match TRBD2. The junction had 11 bases not matched to a gene; V was cut back by 5 bases and J by 4 bases. The length of the CDR3 is 17 residues. Germline V gene lookup returns CDR1 LGHNT and CDR2 FRNRAP. DNA for the CDR3: TGTGCTAGTGGTACCACAAGCAAGCGGGAGGGATACAATGAGCAGTTCTTC. Translation gives CASGTTSKREGYNEQFF.

This clonotype has just one count. J is TRBJ2-7 and V is TRBV14; D possibly corresponds to TRBD1 (8 bases). V was trimmed by 1 base and J by 4 bases, leaving 14 bases between them. This CDR3 has 15 residues. Germline CDR1 SGHDN, CDR2 FVKESK. The DNA for the CDR3 is TGTGCCAGCAGCCAAGGGTACAGGGGGGGATACGAGCAGTACTTC. Its translation: CASSQGYRGGYEQYF.

This chain uses TRBV5-1 with TRBJ2-3; 7 bases map to TRBD1. The V gene end was trimmed by 3 bases and the J gene end by 4 bases; junction bases not matched to a gene: 8. In germline, CDR1 is SGHRS, CDR2 YFSETQ. This CDR3 spans 15 amino acids. The CDR3 coding sequence is TGCGCCAGCAGCTCGCGACAGGGTGCATCAGATACGCAGTATTTT. The encoded protein is CASSSRQGASDTQYF. Filled out from reference TRBV5-1 and TRBJ2-3, the complete variable domain reads KAGVTQTPRYLIKTRGQQVTLSCSPISGHRSVSWYQQTPGQGLQFLFEYFSETQRNKGNFPGRFSGRQFSNSRSEMNVSTLELGDSALYLCASSSRQGASDTQYFGPGTRLTVL.

The chain recombines TRBV7-9 with TRBJ2-5, with 8 positions matching TRBD1. This CDR3 has 15 amino acids. V lost 3 bases, J lost 5 bases, and 8 bases stayed unmatched. Germline V CDR1 and CDR2: SEHNR, FQNEAQ (reference sequence). CDR3 in amino acids: CASSFLQGQEETQYF. CDR3 bases: TGTGCCAGCAGCTTCCTACAGGGACAGGAGGAGACCCAGTACTTC.